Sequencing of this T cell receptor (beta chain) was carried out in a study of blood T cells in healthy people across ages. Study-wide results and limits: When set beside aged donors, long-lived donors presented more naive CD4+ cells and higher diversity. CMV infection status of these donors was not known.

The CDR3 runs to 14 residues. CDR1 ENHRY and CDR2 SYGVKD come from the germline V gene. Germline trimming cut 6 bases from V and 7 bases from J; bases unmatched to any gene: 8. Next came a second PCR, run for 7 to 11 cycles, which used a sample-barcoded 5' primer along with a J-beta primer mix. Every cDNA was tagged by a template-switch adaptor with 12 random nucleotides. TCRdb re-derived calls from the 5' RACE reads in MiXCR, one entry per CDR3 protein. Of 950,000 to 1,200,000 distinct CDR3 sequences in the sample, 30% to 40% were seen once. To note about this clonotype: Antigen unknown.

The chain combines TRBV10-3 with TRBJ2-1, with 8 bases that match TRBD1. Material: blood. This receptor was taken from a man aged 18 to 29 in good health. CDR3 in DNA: TGTGCCATCAGCAGGGGGCCGAGCTTTAATGAGCAGTTCTTC. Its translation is CAISRGPSFNEQFF.